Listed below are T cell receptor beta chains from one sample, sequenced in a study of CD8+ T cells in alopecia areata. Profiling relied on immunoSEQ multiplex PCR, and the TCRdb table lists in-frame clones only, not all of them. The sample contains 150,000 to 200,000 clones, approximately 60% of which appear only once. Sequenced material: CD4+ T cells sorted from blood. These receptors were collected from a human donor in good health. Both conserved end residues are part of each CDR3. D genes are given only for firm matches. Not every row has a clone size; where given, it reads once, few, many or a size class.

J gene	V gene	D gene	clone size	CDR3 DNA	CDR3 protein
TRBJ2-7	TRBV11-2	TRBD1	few	TGTGCCAGCAGCTTACGTGTGGACAGGGTATACGAGCAGTACTTC	CASSLRVDRVYEQYF
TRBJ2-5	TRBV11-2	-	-	TGTGCCAGCAGCCCAAAGGGAGATACGTTGGCCCAGTACTTC	CASSPKGDTLAQYF
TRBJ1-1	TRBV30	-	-	TGTGCCTGGAGTGTCCAGGGGAACACTGAAGCTTTCTTT	CAWSVQGNTEAFF
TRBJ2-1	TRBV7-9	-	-	TGTGCCAGCAGCCGTACTACCCCCGGATACAATGAGCAGTTCTTC	CASSRTTPGYNEQFF
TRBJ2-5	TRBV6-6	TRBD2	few	TGTGCCAGCATGGCGCGGGAGCTTGAGGAGACCCAGTACTTC	CASMARELEETQYF
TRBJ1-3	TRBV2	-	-	TGTGCCAGCAGTGCTCGGGTCTACACCATATATTTT	CASSARVYTIYF
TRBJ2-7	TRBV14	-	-	TGTGCCAGCAGCCAGCCAGGTGACGGAAGAACCTACGAGCAGTACTTC	CASSQPGDGRTYEQYF
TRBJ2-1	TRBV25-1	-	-	TGTGCCAGCAGTGAACCCTCAGACGGTCAGGATCCGGATGAGCAGTTCTTC	CASSEPSDGQDPDEQFF
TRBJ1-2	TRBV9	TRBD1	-	TGTGCCAGCAGCTCCCGACAGGGTGACTATGGCTACACCTTC	CASSSRQGDYGYTF
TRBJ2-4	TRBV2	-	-	TGTGCCAGCAGCCGGACGACCGCCAAAAACATTCAGTACTTC	CASSRTTAKNIQYF
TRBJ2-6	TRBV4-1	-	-	TGCGCCAGCAGCCAAGTGTGGCCACAGCCGTCCGCTGGGGCCAACGTCCTGACTTTC	CASSQVWPQPSAGANVLTF
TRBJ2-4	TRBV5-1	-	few	TGCGCCAGCAGCTCCTCCGAAAGCATTCAGTACTTC	CASSSSESIQYF
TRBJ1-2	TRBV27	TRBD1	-	TGTGCCAGCAGTTCTGGACAGGGGGGTTCGCGCGGCTACACCTTC	CASSSGQGGSRGYTF
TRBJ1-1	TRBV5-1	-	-	TGCGCCAGCAGCCATCTCCTAAAGTCGGAAAACACTGAAGCTTTCTTT	CASSHLLKSENTEAFF
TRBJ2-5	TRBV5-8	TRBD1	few	TGTGCCAGCAGCTTGACAGGGACAGGGGGGACGAAGACCCAGTACTTC	CASSLTGTGGTKTQYF
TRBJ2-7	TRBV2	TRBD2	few	TGTGCCAGCAGTGATAATGAGCGGGAGGGCAAGCAGTACTTC	CASSDNEREGKQYF
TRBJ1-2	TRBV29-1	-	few	TGCAGCGTCGACTCAGGGGTTGCTGGCTACACCTTC	CSVDSGVAGYTF
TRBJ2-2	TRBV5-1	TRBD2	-	TGCGCCAGCAGAAGACTAGCGGAGAACACCGGGGAGCTGTTTTTT	CASRRLAENTGELFF
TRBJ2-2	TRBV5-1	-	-	TGCGCCAGCAGCAGGGGAGCCGGGGAGCTGTTTTTT	CASSRGAGELFF
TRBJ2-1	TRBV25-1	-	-	TGTGCCAGCGGAGCACTAGGACCGAATGAGCAGTTCTTC	CASGALGPNEQFF
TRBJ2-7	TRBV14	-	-	TGTGCCAGCAGCCGTGGGTCGAAGGGAGACTACGAGCAGTACTTC	CASSRGSKGDYEQYF
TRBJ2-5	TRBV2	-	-	TGTGCCAGCAGTGAGGGGGGGACCCAGTACTTC	CASSEGGTQYF
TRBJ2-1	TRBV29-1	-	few	TGCAGCGGCTCCAGGGTCAATGAGCAGTTCTTC	CSGSRVNEQFF